These 22 T cell receptor beta chains were all obtained from the same sample, sequenced in a study of blood T cell repertoires in COVID-19. Data came from immunoSEQ multiplex PCR; TCRdb stores just in-frame clones and leaves some out. In the table there are 250,000 to 300,000 clones, 75% to 90% of which are singletons. The sample was peripheral blood. The source of these receptors is a woman between 45 and 65 years old who had recovered from COVID-19.

CDR3 nucleotide sequence: TGTGCCAGCAGTTTATGGGGGACAGGGGGCCACGAGCAGTACTTC. This encodes CASSLWGTGGHEQYF. The chain carries TRBV28 and TRBJ2-7; 12 bases map to TRBD1. Germline V lookup: CDR1 MDHEN, CDR2 SYDVKM. With 0 bases clipped from V and 5 bases from J, the junction kept 2 bases outside the gene matches. The CDR3 runs 15 residues.

V is TRBV6-5 and J is TRBJ1-6; D is perhaps TRBD1 (6 bases). Germline-derived CDR1 and CDR2 are MNHEY and SVGAGI. V lost 2 bases and J lost 6, with 8 bases in between. The CDR3 has 14 residues. The CDR3 loop reads CASSYGGANSPLHF. CDR3 nucleotides: TGTGCCAGCAGTTACGGGGGGGCTAATTCACCCCTCCACTTT.

V is TRBV2 and J is TRBJ2-5; 11 nucleotides match TRBD1. Germline loops: CDR1 SNHLY, CDR2 FYNNEI. V lost 6 bases to trimming and J lost 2 bases; unmatched junction nucleotides: 2. The CDR3 covers 14 residues. This CDR3 is CASRGDRGQETQYF. DNA of the CDR3: TGTGCCAGCAGGGGGGACAGGGGGCAAGAGACCCAGTACTTC.

This clone appeared once. The chain employs TRBV19 and TRBJ1-1; 8 nucleotides agree with TRBD1. The V gene end was trimmed by 4 bases and the J gene end by 1 base; junction bases not matched to a gene: 5. Germline CDR1 is LNHDA and CDR2 is SQIVND (reference sequence). The CDR3 runs 15 residues. CDR3 residues: CASSSQGAGNTEAFF. The CDR3 DNA reads as TGTGCCAGTAGTAGCCAGGGGGCTGGGAACACTGAAGCTTTCTTT.

The V call is TRBV4-3, the J call TRBJ2-1; no definite D call. The CDR3 covers 15 residues. CDR1 and CDR2 from the germline V gene are LGHNA and YSLEER. V lost 4 bases, J lost 0 bases, and 10 bases lay in between. The CDR3 nucleotides read TGCGCCAGCAGCCCTTCTTTGAGCTCCTACAATGAGCAGTTCTTC. This translates into CASSPSLSSYNEQFF.

This clone was seen only once. The chain is built from TRBV7-2 and TRBJ1-1; perhaps TRBD1 as D (5 bases). Germline CDR1 and CDR2: SGHTA and FQGNSA. This CDR3 region has 14 residues. Trimming left V 5 bases short and J 6 bases short, with 16 bases between. CDR3 DNA sequence: TGTGCCAGCAGCCTACTGGACACCAACCCTGAAGCTTTCTTT. It encodes CASSLLDTNPEAFF.

V and J are TRBV2 and TRBJ2-1; tentative D call: TRBD2 (6 bases). Trimming shortened V by 0 bases and J by 9 bases, and 15 bases separated the two germline ends. CDR1 and CDR2 (germline): SNHLY, FYNNEI. This CDR3 is built from 15 residues. The CDR3 reads CASSEAQGGFAEQFF. The CDR3 coding sequence is TGTGCCAGCAGTGAAGCGCAGGGAGGTTTCGCTGAGCAGTTCTTC.

The table lists this clone with a few counts. V is TRBV7-2 and J is TRBJ2-5; 9 nucleotides line up with TRBD1. The CDR3 has 14 amino acids. Germline V CDR1 and CDR2: SGHTA, FQGNSA. After removal of 5 bases from V and 5 bases from J, the junction contained 6 bases not matched to a gene. The chain's CDR3 is CASSTGQGYETQYF. CDR3 coding DNA: TGTGCCAGCAGCACGGGACAGGGATATGAGACCCAGTACTTC.

The CDR3 sequence: CASSLSQDPDTQYF. For the CDR3, the DNA is TGCGCCAGCAGCTTGTCGCAGGATCCAGATACGCAGTATTTT. The chain uses TRBV5-1 and TRBJ2-3; D call uncertain. CDR1 is SGHRS and CDR2 is YFSETQ in the germline V gene. The CDR3 loop spans 14 amino acids. The V end was cut by 1 base, the J end by 4 bases, with 10 bases between.

The chain recombines TRBV6-5 with TRBJ1-1, with TRBD1 as a possible D gene (6 bases). V lost 3 bases, J lost 12 bases, and 17 bases lay in between. CDR1 MNHEY and CDR2 SVGAGI come from the germline V gene. This CDR3 region has 13 residues. The CDR3: CASSYSQGSGTFF. The CDR3 DNA reads TGTGCCAGCAGTTATTCACAGGGAAGCGGGACTTTCTTT.

This chain joins TRBV5-4 and TRBJ1-2; unclear D gene. The V and J ends lost 4 bases and 4 bases respectively, with 14 bases between them. CDR1 SGHNT and CDR2 YYREEE come from the germline V gene (reference sequence). This CDR3 contains 14 residues. As DNA, the CDR3 is TGTGCCAGCAGCGCCGGAGTTAACATCTATGGCTACACCTTC. It codes for CASSAGVNIYGYTF.

The J gene is TRBJ2-7, the V gene TRBV11-2; 7 bases are a match to TRBD2. The J segment lost 0 bases and the V segment lost 6 bases, leaving 8 bases of the junction unmatched. Germline lookup yields CDR1 SGHAT and CDR2 FQNNGV. CDR3 length equals 15 residues. CDR3 amino acids: CASSPWASGSYEQYF. The CDR3 region has the DNA TGTGCCAGCAGTCCCTGGGCTAGCGGCTCCTACGAGCAGTACTTC.

V is TRBV7-2 and J is TRBJ2-1; 7 nucleotides line up with TRBD1. V trimming: 1 base; J trimming: 0 bases; junction bases outside the gene matches: 0. The CDR3 loop spans 15 amino acids. Germline CDR1 SGHTA, CDR2 FQGNSA. This CDR3 is CASSLGQGSYNEQFF. CDR3 nucleotides: TGTGCCAGCAGCTTAGGACAGGGCTCCTACAATGAGCAGTTCTTC.

CDR3 loop: CASSLRTGRNEKLFF. As DNA, the CDR3 is TGCGCCAGCAGCTTAAGGACAGGGCGTAATGAAAAACTGTTTTTT. The rearrangement joins TRBV5-1 to TRBJ1-4; the match to TRBD1 covers 8 bases. V lost 2 bases and J lost 4; bases outside the gene matches: 4. The CDR3 totals 15 residues. Looked up from germline, CDR1 is SGHRS and CDR2 is YFSETQ.

V gene TRBV7-9 combines with J gene TRBJ2-6, with TRBD2 as a possible D gene (5 bases). V lost 1 base to trimming and J lost 2 bases, with 9 bases between them. Per the germline V gene, CDR1 is SEHNR and CDR2 is FQNEAQ (reference sequence). The CDR3 contains 16 residues. Here the CDR3 reads CASSLERGTGANVLTF. CDR3 nucleotides: TGTGCCAGCAGCTTAGAACGGGGAACTGGGGCCAACGTCCTGACTTTC.

This clone was observed once. This chain joins TRBV10-3 and TRBJ1-1; 7 nucleotides match TRBD1. Germline V gene lookup returns CDR1 ENHRY and CDR2 SYGVKD. The junction had 9 bases not matched to a gene; V was cut back by 9 bases and J by 5 bases. The CDR3 sequence is 13 residues long. Here the CDR3 reads CAICRQGGTEAFF. The CDR3 bases are TGTGCCATATGTCGACAGGGAGGAACTGAAGCTTTCTTT.

This chain uses TRBV30 with TRBJ2-4, with 9 bases identical to TRBD1. Germline V gene lookup returns CDR1 GTSNPN and CDR2 SVGIG (reference sequence). With 3 bases clipped from V and 7 bases from J, the junction kept 4 bases outside the gene matches. This CDR3 spans 13 amino acids. The CDR3 coding sequence is TGTGCCTGGAGCGGGACAGGGCTGAACATTCAGTACTTC. It specifies CAWSGTGLNIQYF.

This sequence joins TRBV6-5 and TRBJ1-1; D is unresolved. The CDR3 loop spans 13 amino acids. V was shortened by 5 bases and J by 1 base, with 8 bases between the two germline ends. CDR1 is MNHEY and CDR2 is SVGAGI in the germline V gene. Here the CDR3 reads CASSLARNTEAFF. The CDR3 nucleotides read TGTGCCAGCAGTCTCGCGAGGAACACTGAAGCTTTCTTT.

In DNA form, the CDR3 reads TGTGCTAGTGGTTTGGTACCAAGCAGCCGACCGGGACTAGTGCGCACAGATACGCAGTATTTT. It yields the protein CASGLVPSSRPGLVRTDTQYF. The chain recombines TRBV12-5 with TRBJ2-3; TRBD2 matches 8 bases. The CDR3 is made up of 21 amino acids. V was pared by 0 bases and J by 1 base, with 18 bases of the junction left unmatched. Germline V lookup: CDR1 LGHNT, CDR2 FRNRAP.

The chain employs TRBV2 and TRBJ2-3; perhaps TRBD1 as D (6 bases). Germline V gene data show CDR1 as SNHLY and CDR2 as FYNNEI. This CDR3 is 13 amino acids long. V was pared by 5 bases and J by 1 base, with 7 bases between. The CDR3 nucleotides read TGTGCCAGCAGTCGACAGGGCACAGATACGCAGTATTTT. This gives the protein CASSRQGTDTQYF.

The genes are TRBV10-1 and TRBJ2-1, with 12 bases that match TRBD2. With V trimmed by 9 bases and J by 6 bases, 9 bases remained unmatched. CDR1 is WNHNN, CDR2 SYGVQD, per germline (reference sequence). This CDR3 has 15 residues. This CDR3 is CARKPGLAGLNEQFF. CDR3 sequence (DNA): TGCGCCAGGAAACCCGGACTAGCGGGGCTCAATGAGCAGTTCTTC.

The V gene is TRBV7-2, the J gene TRBJ2-5; 7 nucleotides match TRBD1. Germline CDR1 and CDR2: SGHTA and FQGNSA. CDR3 size: 15 residues. V dropped 6 bases and J dropped 5; count of bases not matched to a gene: 12. This chain's CDR3 is CASSYQQGSRETQYF. The CDR3 DNA reads as TGTGCCAGCAGTTACCAACAGGGGTCTCGGGAGACCCAGTACTTC.